This TCR beta chain was captured in a study of T-cell memory formation after mild COVID-19. TCRdb re-derived calls from the 5' RACE reads in MiXCR, one entry per CDR3 protein. This sample carries a few hundred thousand distinct CDR3 sequences, 15% to 20% of them seen once, and the ten largest clones take around 23%. CDR1 and CDR2 (germline): MGHRA, YSYEKL. V was shortened by 2 bases and J by 14 bases, with 19 bases between the two germline ends. There are 15 residues in the CDR3. This rearrangement joins TRBV4-1 to TRBJ1-6; possible D gene TRBD1, 5 bases. This receptor was obtained from a man between 18 and 29 years old who had mild COVID-19 (a few samples of this study predate the infection). Cell type and time point are not known. The sample was PBMCs or a T cell subset sorted from them (not recorded which). The CDR3 reads CASSQIGTRTRTLHF. The CDR3 DNA is TGCGCCAGCAGCCAAATCGGGACGAGGACAAGAACCCTCCACTTT.